This TCR beta chain was sequenced in a study of OX40 agonist ivuxolimab in advanced cancers. This clone came up a few times. CDR3 length equals 14 residues. The ends lost 6 bases at V and 2 bases at J; junction bases unmatched: 6. Germline CDR1 MNHNY, CDR2 SVGAGI (reference sequence). Measured with immunoSEQ multiplex PCR; TCRdb has only the in-frame clones, and not every one. The table has 35,000 to 50,000 clones, just over 85% seen once. The specimen was CD4+ or CD8+ T cells sorted from blood, collected in a trial of the OX40 agonist ivuxolimab. The sequence was collected from an adult with an advanced solid tumor such as melanoma, head and neck, liver or kidney cancer. The rearrangement joins TRBV6-6 to TRBJ1-1, with 7 bases identical to TRBD1. The CDR3 loop is CASSYGTANTEAFF. In DNA form, the CDR3 reads TGTGCCAGCAGCTACGGGACAGCTAACACTGAAGCTTTCTTT.